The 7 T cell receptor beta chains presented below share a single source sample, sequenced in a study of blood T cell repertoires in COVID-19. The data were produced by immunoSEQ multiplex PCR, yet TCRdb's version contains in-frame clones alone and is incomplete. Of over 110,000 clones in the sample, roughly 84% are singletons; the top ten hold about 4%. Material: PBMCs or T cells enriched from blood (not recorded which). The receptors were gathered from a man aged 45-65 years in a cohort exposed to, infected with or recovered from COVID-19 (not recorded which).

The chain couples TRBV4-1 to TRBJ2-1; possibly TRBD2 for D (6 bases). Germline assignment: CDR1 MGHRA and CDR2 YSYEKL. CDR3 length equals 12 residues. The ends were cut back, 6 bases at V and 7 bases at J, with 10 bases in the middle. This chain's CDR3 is CASSWRGNEQFF. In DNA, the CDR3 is TGCGCCAGCAGTTGGAGGGGAAATGAGCAGTTCTTC.

The CDR3 region is CASSPGHVTGNTIYF. CDR3 DNA: TGTGCCAGCAGCCCAGGACACGTAACGGGAAACACCATATATTTT. V and J are TRBV9 and TRBJ1-3, with D possibly matching TRBD1 (5 bases). Trimming removed 4 bases from V and 4 bases from J, with 15 bases in between. Germline lookup yields CDR1 SGDLS and CDR2 YYNGEE. The CDR3 loop spans 15 amino acids.

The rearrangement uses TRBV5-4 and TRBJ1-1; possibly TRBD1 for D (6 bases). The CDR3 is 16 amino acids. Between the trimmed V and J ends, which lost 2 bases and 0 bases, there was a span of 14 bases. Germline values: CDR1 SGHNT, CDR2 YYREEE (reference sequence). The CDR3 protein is CASSFGGAGLNTEAFF. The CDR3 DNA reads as TGTGCCAGCAGCTTTGGGGGGGCAGGGTTGAACACTGAAGCTTTCTTT. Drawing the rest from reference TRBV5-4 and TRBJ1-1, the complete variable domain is ETGVTQSPTHLIKTRGQQVTLRCSSQSGHNTVSWYQQALGQGPQFIFQYYREEENGRGNFPPRFSGLQFPNYSSELNVNALELDDSALYLCASSFGGAGLNTEAFFGQGTRLTVV.

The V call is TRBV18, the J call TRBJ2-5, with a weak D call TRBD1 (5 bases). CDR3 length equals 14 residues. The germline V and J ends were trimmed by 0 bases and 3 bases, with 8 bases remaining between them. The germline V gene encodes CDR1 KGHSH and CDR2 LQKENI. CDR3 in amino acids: CASSPPVGEETQYF. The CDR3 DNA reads TGTGCCAGCTCACCACCGGTAGGGGAAGAGACCCAGTACTTC.

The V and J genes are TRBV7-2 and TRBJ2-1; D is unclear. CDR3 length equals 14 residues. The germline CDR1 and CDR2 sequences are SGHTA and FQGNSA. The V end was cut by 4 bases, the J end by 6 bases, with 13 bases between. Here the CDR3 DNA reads TGTGCCAGCAGCTACTACGTCCCTCCCAATGAGCAGTTCTTC. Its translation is CASSYYVPPNEQFF.

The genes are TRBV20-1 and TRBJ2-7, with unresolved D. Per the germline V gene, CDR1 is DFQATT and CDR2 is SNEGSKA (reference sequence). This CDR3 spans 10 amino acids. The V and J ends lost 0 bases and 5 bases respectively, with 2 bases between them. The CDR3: CSARDNEQYF. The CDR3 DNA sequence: TGCAGTGCTAGAGATAACGAGCAGTACTTC.

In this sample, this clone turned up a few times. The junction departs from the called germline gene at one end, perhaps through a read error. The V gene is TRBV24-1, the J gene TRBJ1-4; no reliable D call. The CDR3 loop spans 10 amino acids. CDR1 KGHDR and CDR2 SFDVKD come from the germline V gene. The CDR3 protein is CATSDSSVIF. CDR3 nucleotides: TGTGCCACCAGTGACTCGTCGGTCATCTTT.